The next 3 T cell receptor beta chains were all read from a single sample in a study of identical twins. One entry per CDR3 protein, called by TCRdb with MiXCR from the 5' RACE reads. Found here are about 290,000 distinct CDR3 sequences, roughly 9.7% of them singletons; the top ten hold approximately 6.5%. The sample was also linked to a second study, of yellow fever vaccine responses in identical twins.

The specimen was CD8+ T cells sorted from blood. These receptor sequences come from a woman younger than 30 in good health.

The V and J genes are TRBV27 and TRBJ1-5; D remains unclear. V lost 5 bases and J lost 4, with 12 bases in between. The CDR3 covers 14 residues. Germline CDR1 MNHEY, CDR2 SMNVEV (reference sequence). CDR3 residues: CASSPRRVNQPQHF. In DNA form, the CDR3 reads TGTGCCAGCAGTCCCCGACGGGTTAATCAGCCCCAGCATTTT.

This clonotype has only a few counts. The rearrangement links TRBV28 to TRBJ2-1; D could derive from TRBD1 or TRBD2 (7 bases each). Trimming stripped 5 bases from V and 3 bases from J, with 14 bases between. Germline V lookup: CDR1 MDHEN, CDR2 SYDVKM. This CDR3 is built from 15 residues. The CDR3 spells CASSPPGGVYNEQFF. CDR3 coding DNA: TGTGCCAGCAGTCCTCCAGGGGGGGTCTACAATGAGCAGTTCTTC. The complete variable domain, with remaining parts taken from reference TRBV28 and TRBJ2-1, reads DVKVTQSSRYLVKRTGEKVFLECVQDMDHENMFWYRQDPGLGLRLIYFSYDVKMKEKGDIPEGYSVSREKKERFSLILESASTNQTSMYLCASSPPGGVYNEQFFGPGTRLTVL.

This clonotype has ten or more counts. V and J are TRBV5-6 and TRBJ2-1; D is perhaps TRBD1 or TRBD2 (5 bases each). With 0 bases removed from V and 3 bases from J, the gap between germline ends came to 7 bases. The CDR3 runs to 14 residues. The germline V gene has CDR1 SGHDT and CDR2 YYEEEE. This CDR3 reads CASSLVGDYNEQFF. CDR3 in DNA: TGTGCCAGCAGCTTGGTGGGGGACTACAATGAGCAGTTCTTC.